The 27 T cell receptor beta chains below were found in one sample sequenced in a study of blood T cell repertoires in COVID-19. Here immunoSEQ multiplex PCR was the method, and the copy in TCRdb shows in-frame clones only, minus some. Of 150,000 to 200,000 clones listed, roughly 86% were seen once; the top ten hold under 8.5%. The sequencing sample was made of peripheral blood. The origin of the receptors is a man aged 35-49 years who had recovered from COVID-19.

The chain employs TRBV5-5 and TRBJ2-7, with TRBD1 matching 7 bases. Germline assignment: CDR1 SGHKS and CDR2 YYEKEE (reference sequence). Germline trimming cut 5 bases from V and 2 bases from J; bases unmatched to any gene: 10. The CDR3 totals 15 residues. This CDR3 is CASRHRDSLTYEQYF. DNA for the CDR3: TGTGCCAGCAGGCACCGGGACAGTCTAACCTACGAGCAGTACTTC.

J is TRBJ2-7 and V is TRBV29-1, with D possibly TRBD2 on 5 matching bases. The CDR3 runs 10 residues. Between the trimmed V and J ends, which lost 3 bases and 7 bases, there was a span of 7 bases. The V gene's germline CDR1 is SQVTM and CDR2 ANQGSEA. Here the CDR3 reads CSVETGEQYF. In nucleotides, the CDR3 is TGCAGCGTTGAGACGGGGGAGCAGTACTTC.

This chain connects TRBV18 to TRBJ1-2; TRBD1 might be the D (5 bases). Germline V gene data show CDR1 as KGHSH and CDR2 as LQKENI. The CDR3 sequence is 16 residues long. V was clipped by 5 bases and J by 3 bases, with 19 bases between them. The CDR3 sequence is CASSREIGVADYGYTF. In nucleotides, the CDR3 is TGTGCCAGCTCAAGAGAAATAGGGGTGGCTGACTATGGCTACACCTTC.

The chain is built from TRBV28 and TRBJ2-7, with TRBD1 identical over 10 bases. V shed 3 bases and J 6 bases; nucleotides not matched to a gene: 17. CDR1 is MDHEN, CDR2 SYDVKM, per germline. There are 18 residues in the CDR3. CDR3: CASSFFFFGRDRGVEQYF. The CDR3 region has the DNA TGTGCCAGCAGTTTTTTCTTTTTCGGGCGGGACAGGGGAGTCGAGCAGTACTTC.

The chain carries TRBV18 and TRBJ2-1; 11 nucleotides line up with TRBD2. The CDR3 contains 16 residues. Germline V CDR1 and CDR2: KGHSH, LQKENI. Trimming removed 0 bases from V and 2 bases from J; junction bases left unmatched: 0. The chain's CDR3 is CASSPPSGGAYNEQFF. The CDR3 nucleotides read TGTGCCAGCTCACCACCTAGCGGGGGGGCCTACAATGAGCAGTTCTTC.

This chain joins TRBV30 and TRBJ1-3; D may be TRBD1 (6 bases). This CDR3 region has 13 residues. V gave up 4 bases and J gave up 4 bases, with 11 bases separating them. Germline CDR1 GTSNPN, CDR2 SVGIG (reference sequence). The CDR3 bases are TGTGCCTGGATTACAGGGCTCGGAAACACCATATATTTT. This translates into CAWITGLGNTIYF.

The rearrangement links TRBV4-3 to TRBJ2-1; 11 positions agree with TRBD1. The V and J ends lost 5 bases and 9 bases, in that order; junction bases with no gene match: 9. The germline V gene encodes CDR1 LGHNA and CDR2 YSLEER. The CDR3 runs to 15 residues. The CDR3 DNA sequence: TGCGCCAGCAGCTCACGGGACAGGGGGAGAAGTGAGCAGTTCTTC. Its protein is CASSSRDRGRSEQFF.

This clone was counted once. This chain uses TRBV5-4 with TRBJ2-7, with 8 nucleotides matching TRBD2. V shed 7 bases and J 7 bases; nucleotides not matched to a gene: 13. CDR3 length equals 14 residues. Germline V gene lookup returns CDR1 SGHNT and CDR2 YYREEE (reference sequence). The CDR3 DNA sequence: TGTGCCAGCGAAGCGGGAGAAGACCCTAGGGAGCAGTACTTC. Translated: CASEAGEDPREQYF.

This chain uses TRBV19 with TRBJ2-1, with 10 bases that match TRBD2. Germline CDR1 reads LNHDA; CDR2 reads SQIVND (reference sequence). The CDR3 consists of 16 residues. Losses at the gene ends were 7 bases for V and 2 bases for J; bases not matched to a gene: 8. CDR3 protein: CASKASGRGTYNEQFF. The CDR3 DNA reads TGTGCCAGTAAGGCTAGCGGGAGAGGGACCTACAATGAGCAGTTCTTC.

This clone has only one observation. The genes are TRBV29-1 and TRBJ2-1, with D perhaps TRBD1 (6 bases). This CDR3 contains 13 residues. Germline-derived CDR1 and CDR2 are SQVTM and ANQGSEA. The V gene lost 4 bases and the J gene lost 7 bases, with 14 bases spanning the gap. CDR3 loop: CSVVPAGENEQFF. The CDR3 region has the DNA TGCAGCGTTGTTCCGGCAGGGGAAAATGAGCAGTTCTTC.

This chain links TRBV18 with TRBJ2-1; 7 nucleotides line up with TRBD1. This CDR3 is built from 14 residues. Germline CDR1 is KGHSH and CDR2 is LQKENI. Germline trimming cut 3 bases from V and 8 bases from J; bases unmatched to any gene: 7. CDR3 coding DNA: TGTGCCAGCTCACCGCTGGACAGGACCCATGAGCAGTTCTTC. Protein: CASSPLDRTHEQFF.

The chain employs TRBV11-2 and TRBJ2-3; 7 bases are a match to TRBD2. The germline gives CDR1 SGHAT, CDR2 FQNNGV. Trimming cost V 5 bases and J 5 bases; bases outside gene matches: 10. The CDR3 contains 15 residues. The CDR3 loop reads CASSHRGREIDTQYF. The DNA of the CDR3 is TGTGCCAGCAGCCATAGAGGGCGGGAGATAGATACGCAGTATTTT. Variable domain in full (rest from reference TRBV11-2 and TRBJ2-3): EAGVAQSPRYKIIEKRQSVAFWCNPISGHATLYWYQQILGQGPKLLIQFQNNGVVDDSQLPKDRFSAERLKGVDSTLKIQPAKLEDSAVYLCASSHRGREIDTQYFGPGTRLTVL.

The chain recombines TRBV5-1 with TRBJ2-1, with 7 positions matching TRBD2. Germline CDR1 reads SGHRS; CDR2 reads YFSETQ. CDR3 length equals 16 residues. Trimming at V came to 4 bases and at J to 7 bases, leaving 14 bases not matched to a gene. The DNA of the CDR3 is TGCGCCAGCAGCCCCGGATTGGGCGGGAGAACGAATGAGCAGTTCTTC. Translating gives CASSPGLGGRTNEQFF.

This clone was found once. The chain couples TRBV9 to TRBJ2-7; 8 bases are shared with TRBD2. CDR1 is SGDLS and CDR2 is YYNGEE in the germline V gene. After removal of 3 bases from V and 2 bases from J, the junction contained 7 bases not matched to a gene. This CDR3 has 15 amino acids. The CDR3 region has the DNA TGTGCCAGCAGCGAAGGGGGGACTAGTACCTACGAGCAGTACTTC. As protein: CASSEGGTSTYEQYF.

The chain joins TRBV19 to TRBJ1-5; 10 bases are a match to TRBD1. The germline V gene encodes CDR1 LNHDA and CDR2 SQIVND (reference sequence). V gave up 6 bases and J gave up 2 bases; unmatched junction bases: 7. This CDR3 has 16 amino acids. The CDR3 loop is CASRTTGTGGNQPQHF. CDR3 in DNA: TGTGCCAGTAGGACTACCGGGACAGGGGGCAATCAGCCCCAGCATTTT.

The V and J genes are TRBV19 and TRBJ2-2; possibly TRBD1 for D (6 bases). Germline assignment: CDR1 LNHDA and CDR2 SQIVND (reference sequence). V lost 6 bases and J lost 2, with 16 bases in between. The CDR3 covers 16 residues. The CDR3, as DNA: TGTGCCAGTAGATCTCCGACAGGCCGCAACACCGGGGAGCTGTTTTTT. This codes for CASRSPTGRNTGELFF. Full variable domain (remainder filled in from reference TRBV19 and TRBJ2-2): DGGITQSPKYLFRKEGQNVTLSCEQNLNHDAMYWYRQDPGQGLRLIYYSQIVNDFQKGDIAEGYSVSREKKESFPLTVTSAQKNPTAFYLCASRSPTGRNTGELFFGEGSRLTVL.

V and J are TRBV14 and TRBJ2-1, with D perhaps matching TRBD1 (6 bases). The CDR3 is 15 residues long. Trimming removed 0 bases from V and 1 base from J, with 7 bases in between. Germline lookup yields CDR1 SGHDN and CDR2 FVKESK. This CDR3 reads CASSQETGSYNEQFF. The CDR3 DNA reads as TGTGCCAGCAGCCAAGAAACAGGGTCCTACAATGAGCAGTTCTTC.

The V and J genes are TRBV6-2 or TRBV6-3 and TRBJ1-1; TRBD1 is a possible D gene (5 bases). The V end was cut by 2 bases, the J end by 3 bases, with 10 bases between. This CDR3 has 14 residues. Looked up from germline, CDR1 is MNHEY and CDR2 is SVGEGT. In DNA, the CDR3 is TGTGCCAGCAGTTACAGGGGAACGGACACTGAAGCTTTCTTT. Translation: CASSYRGTDTEAFF.

This rearrangement joins TRBV30 to TRBJ1-1; D is unresolved. Trimming stripped 3 bases from V and 5 bases from J, with 10 bases between. The CDR3 is 12 residues long. CDR1 is GTSNPN, CDR2 SVGIG, per germline (reference sequence). DNA for the CDR3: TGTGCCTGGAGACCCAGGCGAACTGAAGCTTTCTTT. This translates into CAWRPRRTEAFF.

This rearrangement joins TRBV27 to TRBJ1-5; D possibly corresponds to TRBD1 (5 bases). CDR1 is MNHEY and CDR2 is SMNVEV in the germline V gene (reference sequence). Trimming pared 4 bases from V and 4 bases from J, leaving 8 bases between. This CDR3 is built from 13 residues. In DNA, the CDR3 is TGTGCCAGCAGTTGGACACCTAATCAGCCCCAGCATTTT. Its protein product is CASSWTPNQPQHF.

V gene TRBV6-5 combines with J gene TRBJ2-1, with 12 bases that match TRBD1. Germline V lookup: CDR1 MNHEY, CDR2 SVGAGI. The CDR3 runs 15 residues. J lost 6 bases, V lost 0 bases, and 0 bases had no gene match. The CDR3 region is CASSYSGQGANEQFF. CDR3 nucleotide sequence: TGTGCCAGCAGTTACTCGGGACAGGGGGCCAATGAGCAGTTCTTC.

The J gene is TRBJ2-3, the V gene TRBV14, with TRBD2 matching 12 bases. Per the germline V gene, CDR1 is SGHDN and CDR2 is FVKESK. The CDR3 runs 17 residues. V shed 5 bases, J shed 4 bases, and the junction held 10 bases outside the gene matches. CDR3 DNA sequence: TGTGCCAGCAGCTCCCGACTAGCGGGAGCCGTCTCAGATACGCAGTATTTT. As protein: CASSSRLAGAVSDTQYF.

In its sample, this clone was seen a few times. This chain joins TRBV7-2 and TRBJ1-2, with D possibly being TRBD1 (5 bases). The germline V and J ends were trimmed by 8 bases and 7 bases, with 11 bases remaining between them. Germline values: CDR1 SGHTA, CDR2 FQGNSA. The CDR3 is 11 amino acids. CDR3 protein: CASRGVGGYTF. CDR3 nucleotides: TGTGCCAGCCGGGGGGTGGGTGGCTACACCTTC. Using reference TRBV7-2 and TRBJ1-2 for the parts outside the CDR3, the full variable domain is GAGVSQSPSNKVTEKGKDVELRCDPISGHTALYWYRQSLGQGLEFLIYFQGNSAPDKSGLPSDRFSAERTGGSVSTLTIQRTQQEDSAVYLCASRGVGGYTFGSGTRLTVV.

V is TRBV4-3 and J is TRBJ1-5, with D uncertain. This CDR3 comprises 17 residues. Per the germline V gene, CDR1 is LGHNA and CDR2 is YSLEER. Between the trimmed V and J ends, which lost 0 bases and 4 bases, there was a span of 16 bases. The CDR3 spells CASSQEWAPILNQPQHF. In DNA form, the CDR3 reads TGCGCCAGCAGCCAAGAATGGGCCCCTATCCTTAATCAGCCCCAGCATTTT.

Details on this clone: The identical CDR3 is also encoded by other nucleotide sequences in the sample. This chain uses TRBV5-1 with TRBJ1-5, with TRBD1 as a possible D gene (5 bases). The CDR3 spans 13 residues. CDR1 and CDR2 (germline): SGHRS, YFSETQ. Trimming took 2 bases from V and 4 from J, leaving 7 bases between them. In DNA form, the CDR3 reads TGCGCCAGCAGCTTAACAGGAAATCAGCCCCAGCATTTT. Translated: CASSLTGNQPQHF.

The chain recombines TRBV6-6 with TRBJ1-2, with 7 positions matching TRBD1. Losses at the gene ends were 0 bases for V and 8 bases for J; bases not matched to a gene: 6. The CDR3 runs to 14 residues. Germline assignment: CDR1 MNHNY and CDR2 SVGAGI (reference sequence). CDR3 DNA sequence: TGTGCCAGCAGTTACTCGACAGGGAGTGAGGGCTACACCTTC. Amino acids: CASSYSTGSEGYTF.

The chain uses TRBV3-1 (or the pseudogene TRBV3-2) and TRBJ2-1; 10 bases are shared with TRBD2. The CDR3 length is 16 residues. Losses at the gene ends were 0 bases for V and 5 bases for J; bases not matched to a gene: 4. CDR1 and CDR2 from the germline V gene are LGHDT and YNNKEL (reference sequence). The CDR3 coding sequence is TGTGCCAGCAGCCAAGATCTAGCGGGAGTAAACAATGAGCAGTTCTTC. Its protein product is CASSQDLAGVNNEQFF.